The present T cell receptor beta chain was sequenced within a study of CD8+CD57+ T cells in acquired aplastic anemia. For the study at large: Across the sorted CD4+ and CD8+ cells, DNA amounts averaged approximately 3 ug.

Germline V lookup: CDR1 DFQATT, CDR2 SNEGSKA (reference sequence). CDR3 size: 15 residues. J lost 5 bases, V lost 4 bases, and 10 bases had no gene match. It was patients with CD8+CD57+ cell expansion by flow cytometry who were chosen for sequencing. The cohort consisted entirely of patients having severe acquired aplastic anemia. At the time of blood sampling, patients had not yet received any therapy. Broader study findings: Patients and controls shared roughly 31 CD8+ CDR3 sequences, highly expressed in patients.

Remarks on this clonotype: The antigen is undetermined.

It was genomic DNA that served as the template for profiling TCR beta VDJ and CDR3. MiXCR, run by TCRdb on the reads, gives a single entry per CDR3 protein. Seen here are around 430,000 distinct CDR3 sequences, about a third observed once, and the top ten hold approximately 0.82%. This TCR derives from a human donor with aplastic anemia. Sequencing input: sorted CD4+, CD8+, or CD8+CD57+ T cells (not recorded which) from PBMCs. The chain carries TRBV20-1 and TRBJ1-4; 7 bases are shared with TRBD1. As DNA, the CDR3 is TGCAGTGCTAAAGGCCCGAGACAGGGCAATGAAAAACTGTTTTTT. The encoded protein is CSAKGPRQGNEKLFF.